Sequencing of this T cell receptor beta chain was carried out in a study of identical twins. The CDR3 runs to 14 residues. The V end was cut by 5 bases, the J end by 2 bases, with 12 bases between. The germline CDR1 and CDR2 sequences are SGHTA and FQGNSA. Study-level findings and limits: Carriage of fewer insertions was seen in abundant cord blood beta clonotypes, whereas memory repertoires showed none. For out-of-frame alpha sequences shared by twins, low generation probability was in excess.

Addition of a universal primer site occurred through template switching, and cDNA carried unique molecular identifiers. TCRdb redid the calling of the 5' RACE reads with MiXCR, one entry per CDR3 protein. The data show hundreds of thousands of distinct CDR3 sequences, with around 5.7% seen just once and roughly 1.8% held by the top ten. This clonotype was counted many times. Its antigen is as yet unknown. Every donor was a healthy Caucasian. This receptor was obtained from a man aged 18-30 years in good health. The sample consisted of naive T cells sorted from blood. This rearrangement joins TRBV7-2 to TRBJ2-5; the D gene could be TRBD1 or TRBD2 (5 bases each). CDR3 sequence: CASSRDGKQETQYF. The DNA of the CDR3 is TGTGCCAGCAGCCGGGACGGCAAACAAGAGACCCAGTACTTC.